This T cell receptor (beta chain) derives from a study of beta chain features in type 1 diabetes. Findings and caveats of the study: For Type 1 diabetes patients, all four CD4+ subsets carried TCRB CDR3s that were moderately but significantly shorter.

Of the isolated RNA, all was reverse transcribed, and so the sequenced material was expressed TCRB transcripts. Only in-frame clones appear in the TCRdb table, and some are missing; sequencing was by immunoSEQ multiplex PCR. The sample shows 300,000 to 450,000 clones, 9.6% of them seen only once. With regard to this clone: Its matching antigen is unknown.

The sample consisted of central memory CD4+ T cells from blood. The receptor's source is a man younger than 45 with type 1 diabetes.

The CDR3 DNA is TGTGCCAGCAGCTTGGTCCAGGGGGCCACGCCCGAGCAGTACTTC. Its protein product is CASSLVQGATPEQYF. The J gene is TRBJ2-7, the V gene TRBV4-2; 8 positions agree with TRBD1. Trimming at V came to 5 bases and at J to 6 bases, leaving 12 bases not matched to a gene. CDR3 length equals 15 residues. Per the germline V gene, CDR1 is LGHNA and CDR2 is YNFKEQ.